The TCR beta chain described here comes from a study of T cell changes during pregnancy in multiple sclerosis. The method was immunoSEQ multiplex PCR; TCRdb's version includes in-frame clones alone and lacks a portion of them. The sample contains 40,000 to 55,000 clones, approximately 92% of which appear only once. Germline V gene lookup returns CDR1 SNHLY and CDR2 FYNNEI. This CDR3 has 16 amino acids. Trimming removed 7 bases from V and 2 bases from J; junction bases left unmatched: 9. The clonotype was recovered from a female donor with multiple sclerosis, enrolled in a pregnancy study. This chain links TRBV2 with TRBJ2-1; TRBD2 matches at 9 bases. The source material was peripheral blood. The CDR3 reads CASNLLGGRAYNEQFF. In DNA, the CDR3 is TGTGCCAGCAACCTCCTTGGCGGGAGGGCCTACAATGAGCAGTTCTTC.